This record covers a single TCR beta chain. This sample is drawn from a study of OX40 agonist ivuxolimab in advanced cancers. V lost 3 bases to trimming and J lost 4 bases; unmatched junction nucleotides: 8. The germline CDR1 and CDR2 sequences are LNHDA and SQIVND (reference sequence). CDR3 length: 16 amino acids. The assay was immunoSEQ multiplex PCR, and TCRdb's table has in-frame clones only and misses some. In the table there are tens of thousands of clones, about nine tenths of which are singletons. The origin of this receptor is an adult with an advanced solid tumor such as melanoma, head and neck, liver or kidney cancer. Sequenced here: CD4+ or CD8+ T cells sorted from blood, sampled in a trial of the OX40 agonist ivuxolimab. V usage is TRBV19 and J usage is TRBJ1-3; 8 bases line up with TRBD1. The CDR3 DNA reads as TGTGCCAGTAGTATCTGGGACAGGCGAAGGGGAAACACCATATATTTT. Translated, it gives CASSIWDRRRGNTIYF.